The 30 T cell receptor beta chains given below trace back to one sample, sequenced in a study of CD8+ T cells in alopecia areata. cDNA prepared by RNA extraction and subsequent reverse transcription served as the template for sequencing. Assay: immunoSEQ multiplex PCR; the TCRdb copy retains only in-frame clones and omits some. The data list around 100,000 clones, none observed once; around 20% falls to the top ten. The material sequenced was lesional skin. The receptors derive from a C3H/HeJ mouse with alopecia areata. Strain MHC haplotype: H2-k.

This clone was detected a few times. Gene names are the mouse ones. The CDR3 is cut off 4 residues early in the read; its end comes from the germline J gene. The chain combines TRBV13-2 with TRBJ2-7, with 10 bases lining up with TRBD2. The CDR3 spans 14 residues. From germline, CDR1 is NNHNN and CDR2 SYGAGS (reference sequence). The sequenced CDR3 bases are TGTGCCAGCGGTGATAGGACTGGGGGAGAT. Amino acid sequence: CASGDRTGGD. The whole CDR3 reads CASGDRTGGDEQYF.

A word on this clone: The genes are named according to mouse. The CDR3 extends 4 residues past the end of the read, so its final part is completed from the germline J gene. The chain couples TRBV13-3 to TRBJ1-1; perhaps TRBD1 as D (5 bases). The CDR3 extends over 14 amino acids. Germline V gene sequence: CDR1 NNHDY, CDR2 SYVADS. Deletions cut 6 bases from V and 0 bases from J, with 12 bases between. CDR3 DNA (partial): TGTGCCAGCAAATCGACAGCTGCAAACACA. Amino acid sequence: CASKSTAANT. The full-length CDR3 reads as CASKSTAANTEVFF.

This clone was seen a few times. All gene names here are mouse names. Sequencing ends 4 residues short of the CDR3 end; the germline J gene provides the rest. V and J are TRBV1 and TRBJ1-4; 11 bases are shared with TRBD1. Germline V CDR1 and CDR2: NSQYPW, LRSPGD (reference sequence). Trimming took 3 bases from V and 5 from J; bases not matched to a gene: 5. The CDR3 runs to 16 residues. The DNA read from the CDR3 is TGCACCTGCAGTGCGCAACGGGACAGGGGGAACGAA. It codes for CTCSAQRDRGNE. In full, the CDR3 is CTCSAQRDRGNERLFF.

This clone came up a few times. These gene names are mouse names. The chain's CDR3 is CASSDATVNTGQLYF. The sequenced CDR3 bases are TGTGCCAGCAGTGATGCAACAGTAAACACCGGG. The genes are TRBV13-3 and TRBJ2-2; D unclear. The sequence runs out 4 residues before the end of the CDR3; the remainder is reconstructed from the germline J gene. V lost 0 bases and J lost 1, with 7 bases in between. The CDR3 covers 15 residues. Germline values: CDR1 NNHDY, CDR2 SYVADS.

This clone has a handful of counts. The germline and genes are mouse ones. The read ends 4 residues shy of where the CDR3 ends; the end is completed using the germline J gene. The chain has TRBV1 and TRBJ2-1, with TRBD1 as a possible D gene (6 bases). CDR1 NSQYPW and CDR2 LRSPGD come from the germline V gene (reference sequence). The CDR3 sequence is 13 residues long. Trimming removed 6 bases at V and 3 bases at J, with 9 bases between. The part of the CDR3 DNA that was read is TGCACCTGCAGAGGGACATTCTATGCT. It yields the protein CTCRGTFYA. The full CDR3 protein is CTCRGTFYAEQFF. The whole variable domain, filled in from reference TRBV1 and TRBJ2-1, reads VTLLEQNPRWRLVPRGQAVNLRCILKNSQYPWMSWYQQDLQKQLQWLFTLRSPGDKEVKSLPGADYLATRVTDTELRLQVANMSQGRTLYCTCRGTFYAEQFFGPGTRLTVL.

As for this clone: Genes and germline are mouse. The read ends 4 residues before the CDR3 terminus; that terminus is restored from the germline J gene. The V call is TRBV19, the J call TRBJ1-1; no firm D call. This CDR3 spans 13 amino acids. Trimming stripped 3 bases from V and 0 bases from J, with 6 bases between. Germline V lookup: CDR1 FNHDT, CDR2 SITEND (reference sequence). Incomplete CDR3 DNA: TGTGCCAGCAGTACACAATCAAACACA. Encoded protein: CASSTQSNT. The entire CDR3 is CASSTQSNTEVFF. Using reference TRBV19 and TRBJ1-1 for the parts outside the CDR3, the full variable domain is GGIITQTPKFLIGQEGQKLTLKCQQNFNHDTMYWYRQDSGKGLRLIYYSITENDLQKGDLSEGYDASREKKSSFSLTVTSAQKNEMAVFLCASSTQSNTEVFFGKGTRLTVV.

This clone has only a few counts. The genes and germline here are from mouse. CDR3 DNA (partial): TGTGCCAGCAAGGACAGGGGAGCCTAT. Translated, it gives CASKDRGAY. The CDR3, in full, reads CASKDRGAYEQYF. The chain has TRBV13-3 and TRBJ2-7; 9 bases fit TRBD1. Read data end 4 residues before the CDR3 end; the end is taken from the germline J gene. The germline V gene has CDR1 NNHDY and CDR2 SYVADS. The CDR3 runs to 13 residues. After removal of 6 bases from V and 2 bases from J, the junction contained 3 bases not matched to a gene.

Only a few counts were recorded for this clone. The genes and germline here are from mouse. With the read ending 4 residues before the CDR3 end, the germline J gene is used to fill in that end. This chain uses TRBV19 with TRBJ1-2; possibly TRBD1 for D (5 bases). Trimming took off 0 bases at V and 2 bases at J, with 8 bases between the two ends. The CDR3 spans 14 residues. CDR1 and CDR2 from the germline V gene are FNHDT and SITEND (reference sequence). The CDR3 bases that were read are TGTGCCAGCAGTATAGCCAGGGTTAACTCC. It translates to CASSIARVNS. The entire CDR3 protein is CASSIARVNSDYTF.

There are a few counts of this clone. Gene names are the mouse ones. The CDR3 is CASSPGTGVGERLFF. The CDR3 DNA, read in part, is TGTGCCAGCAGCCCCGGGACAGGGGTAGGCGAA. The V and J genes are TRBV13-3 and TRBJ1-4; TRBD1 agrees at 10 bases. The DNA ends 4 residues before the CDR3 does, and the rest of the CDR3 is filled in from the germline J gene. CDR3 size: 15 residues. Germline CDR1 is NNHDY and CDR2 is SYVADS. Drawing the rest from reference TRBV13-3 and TRBJ1-4, the complete variable domain is EAAVTQSPRSKVAVTGGKVTLSCHQTNNHDYMYWYRQDTGHGLRLIHYSYVADSTEKGDIPDGYKASRPSQENFSLILELASLSQTAVYFCASSPGTGVGERLFFGHGTKLSVL.

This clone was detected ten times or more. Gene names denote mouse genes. CDR3 bases read: TGTGCCAGCAGTGCACAGGACTAT. This codes for CASSAQDY. The entire CDR3 reads CASSAQDYEQYF. J is TRBJ2-7 and V is TRBV13-3; tentative D call: TRBD1 (5 bases). The read is 4 residues too short to cover the CDR3 end, so that end is filled in from the germline J gene. Germline CDR1 reads NNHDY; CDR2 reads SYVADS. Trimming removed 3 bases from V and 3 bases from J, with 7 bases in between. The CDR3 is 12 residues long.

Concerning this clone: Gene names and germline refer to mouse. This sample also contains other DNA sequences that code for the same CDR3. The covered CDR3 bases are TGTGCCAGCGGCGGGACAGGGGGCGCCACCGGG. It yields the protein CASGGTGGATG. The complete CDR3 reads CASGGTGGATGQLYF. The chain is built from TRBV13-2 and TRBJ2-2; 12 positions match TRBD1. Read data end 4 residues before the CDR3 end; the end is taken from the germline J gene. The ends lost 5 bases at V and 4 bases at J; junction bases unmatched: 3. Germline V gene lookup returns CDR1 NNHNN and CDR2 SYGAGS (reference sequence). The CDR3 consists of 15 residues.

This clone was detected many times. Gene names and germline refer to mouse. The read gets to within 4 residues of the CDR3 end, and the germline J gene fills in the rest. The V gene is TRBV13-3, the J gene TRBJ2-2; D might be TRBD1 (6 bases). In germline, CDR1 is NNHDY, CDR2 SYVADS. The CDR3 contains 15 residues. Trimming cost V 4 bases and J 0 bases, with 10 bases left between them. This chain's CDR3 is CASSSGQTNTGQLYF. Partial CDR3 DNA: TGTGCCAGCAGTTCGGGACAAACAAACACCGGG.

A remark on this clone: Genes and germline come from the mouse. The CDR3 bases that were read are TGTGCCAGCAGTGATGCACCTGGGGGGATATAT. Translated: CASSDAPGGIY. The complete CDR3 sequence is CASSDAPGGIYEQYF. The V call is TRBV13-1, the J call TRBJ2-7; 8 bases match TRBD2. The CDR3 end is not reached by the read, which stops 4 residues before it; the germline J gene fills it in. Germline V lookup: CDR1 NSHNY, CDR2 SYGAGN. The CDR3 length is 15 residues.

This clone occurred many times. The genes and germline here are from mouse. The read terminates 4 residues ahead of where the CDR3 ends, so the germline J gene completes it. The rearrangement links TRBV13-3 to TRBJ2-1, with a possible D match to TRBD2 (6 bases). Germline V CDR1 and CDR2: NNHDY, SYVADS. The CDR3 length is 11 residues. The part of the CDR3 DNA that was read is TGTGCCAGCTTTGGGGGAGCT. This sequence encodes CASFGGA. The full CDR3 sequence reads CASFGGAEQFF.

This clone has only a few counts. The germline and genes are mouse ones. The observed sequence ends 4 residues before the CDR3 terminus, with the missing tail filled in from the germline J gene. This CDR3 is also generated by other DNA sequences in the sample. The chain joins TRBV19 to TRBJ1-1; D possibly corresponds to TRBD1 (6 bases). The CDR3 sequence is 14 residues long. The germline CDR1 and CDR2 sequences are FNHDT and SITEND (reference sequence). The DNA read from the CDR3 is TGTGCCAGCAGTATTCGGGGGGGCGGGACA. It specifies CASSIRGGGT. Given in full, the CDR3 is CASSIRGGGTEVFF. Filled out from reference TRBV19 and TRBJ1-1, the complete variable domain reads GGIITQTPKFLIGQEGQKLTLKCQQNFNHDTMYWYRQDSGKGLRLIYYSITENDLQKGDLSEGYDASREKKSSFSLTVTSAQKNEMAVFLCASSIRGGGTEVFFGKGTRLTVV.

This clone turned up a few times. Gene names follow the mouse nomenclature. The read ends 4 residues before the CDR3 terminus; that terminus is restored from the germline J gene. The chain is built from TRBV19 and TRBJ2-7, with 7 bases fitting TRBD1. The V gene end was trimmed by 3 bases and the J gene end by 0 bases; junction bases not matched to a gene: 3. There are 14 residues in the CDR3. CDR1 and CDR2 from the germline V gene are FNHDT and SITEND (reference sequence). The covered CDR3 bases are TGTGCCAGCAGTACTACAGGGGTCTCCTAT. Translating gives CASSTTGVSY. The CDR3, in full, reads CASSTTGVSYEQYF. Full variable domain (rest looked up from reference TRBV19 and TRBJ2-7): GGIITQTPKFLIGQEGQKLTLKCQQNFNHDTMYWYRQDSGKGLRLIYYSITENDLQKGDLSEGYDASREKKSSFSLTVTSAQKNEMAVFLCASSTTGVSYEQYFGPGTRLTVL.

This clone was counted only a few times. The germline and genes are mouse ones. The CDR3 sequence is CASSLGQGANTGQLYF. The sequenced part of the CDR3 DNA is TGTGCCAGCAGCCTCGGACAGGGGGCAAACACCGGG. The chain employs TRBV13-3 and TRBJ2-2, with 10 positions matching TRBD1. The read terminates 4 residues before the CDR3 end, so the remaining end is supplied by the germline J gene. From germline, CDR1 is NNHDY and CDR2 SYVADS. V shed 5 bases, J shed 0 bases, and the junction held 4 bases outside the gene matches. CDR3 length: 16 residues.

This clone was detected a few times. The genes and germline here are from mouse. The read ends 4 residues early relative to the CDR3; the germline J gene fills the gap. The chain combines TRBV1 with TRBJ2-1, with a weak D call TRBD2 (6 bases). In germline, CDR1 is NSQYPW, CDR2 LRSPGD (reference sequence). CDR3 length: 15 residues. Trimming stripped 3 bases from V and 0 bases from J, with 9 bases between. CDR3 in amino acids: CTCSAGLYNYAEQFF. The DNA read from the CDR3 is TGCACCTGCAGTGCGGGACTTTATAACTATGCT.

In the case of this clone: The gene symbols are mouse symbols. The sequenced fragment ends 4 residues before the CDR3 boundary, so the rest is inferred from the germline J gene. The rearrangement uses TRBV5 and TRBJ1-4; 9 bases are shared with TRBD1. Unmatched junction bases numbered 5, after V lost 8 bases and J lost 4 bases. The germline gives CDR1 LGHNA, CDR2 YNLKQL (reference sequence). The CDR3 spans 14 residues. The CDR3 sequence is CASGPGQGNERLFF. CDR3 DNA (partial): TGTGCCAGCGGCCCGGGACAGGGCAACGAA.

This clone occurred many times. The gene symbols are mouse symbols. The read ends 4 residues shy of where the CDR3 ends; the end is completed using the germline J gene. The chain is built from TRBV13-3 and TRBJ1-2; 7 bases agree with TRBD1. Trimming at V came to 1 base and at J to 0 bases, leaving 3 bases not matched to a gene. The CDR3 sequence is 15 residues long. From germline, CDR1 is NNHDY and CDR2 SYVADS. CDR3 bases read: TGTGCCAGCAGTGATCAAGACAGGGCAAACTCC. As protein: CASSDQDRANS. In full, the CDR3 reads CASSDQDRANSDYTF.

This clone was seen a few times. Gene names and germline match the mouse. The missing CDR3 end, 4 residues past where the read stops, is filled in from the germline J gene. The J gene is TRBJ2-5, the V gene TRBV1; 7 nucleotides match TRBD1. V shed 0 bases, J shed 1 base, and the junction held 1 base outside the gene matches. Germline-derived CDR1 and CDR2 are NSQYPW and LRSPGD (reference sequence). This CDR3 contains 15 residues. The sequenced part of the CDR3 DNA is TGCACCTGCAGTGCAGACACAGGGGACCAAGAC. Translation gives CTCSADTGDQD. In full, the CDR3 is CTCSADTGDQDTQYF. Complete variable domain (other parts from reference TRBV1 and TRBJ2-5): VTLLEQNPRWRLVPRGQAVNLRCILKNSQYPWMSWYQQDLQKQLQWLFTLRSPGDKEVKSLPGADYLATRVTDTELRLQVANMSQGRTLYCTCSADTGDQDTQYFGPGTRLLVL.

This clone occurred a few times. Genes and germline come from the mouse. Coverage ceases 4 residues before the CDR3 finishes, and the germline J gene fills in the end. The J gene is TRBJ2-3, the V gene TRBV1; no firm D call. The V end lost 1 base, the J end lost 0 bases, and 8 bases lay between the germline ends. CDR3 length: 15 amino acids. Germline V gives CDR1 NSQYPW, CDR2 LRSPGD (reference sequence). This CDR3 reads CTCSAVMVSAETLYF. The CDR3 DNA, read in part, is TGCACCTGCAGTGCAGTGATGGTTAGTGCAGAA.

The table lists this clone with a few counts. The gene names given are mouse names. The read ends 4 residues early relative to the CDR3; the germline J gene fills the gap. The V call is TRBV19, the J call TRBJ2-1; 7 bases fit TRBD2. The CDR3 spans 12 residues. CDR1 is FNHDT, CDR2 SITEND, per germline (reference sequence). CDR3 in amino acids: CASSPGGSEQFF. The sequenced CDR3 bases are TGTGCCAGCAGCCCTGGGGGATCT.

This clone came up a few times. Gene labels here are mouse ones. The part of the CDR3 DNA that was read is TGCACCTGCAGTGCAGATAACAGGGGTGGCTCC. It is translated as CTCSADNRGGS. The whole CDR3 is CTCSADNRGGSDYTF. The V call is TRBV1, the J call TRBJ1-2; TRBD1 agrees at 7 bases. The read comes to an end 4 residues before the CDR3 does, leaving the germline J gene to fill in the end. Germline trimming cut 0 bases from V and 4 bases from J; bases unmatched to any gene: 5. The CDR3 runs to 15 residues. Germline CDR1 reads NSQYPW; CDR2 reads LRSPGD (reference sequence). Supplemented by reference TRBV1 and TRBJ1-2, the full variable domain reads VTLLEQNPRWRLVPRGQAVNLRCILKNSQYPWMSWYQQDLQKQLQWLFTLRSPGDKEVKSLPGADYLATRVTDTELRLQVANMSQGRTLYCTCSADNRGGSDYTFGSGTRLLVI.

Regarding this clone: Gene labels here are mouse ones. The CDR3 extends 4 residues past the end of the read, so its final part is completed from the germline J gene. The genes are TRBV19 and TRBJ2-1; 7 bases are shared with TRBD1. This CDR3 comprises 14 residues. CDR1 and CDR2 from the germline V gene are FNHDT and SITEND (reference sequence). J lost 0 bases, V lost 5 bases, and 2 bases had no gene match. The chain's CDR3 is CASSPGGNYAEQFF. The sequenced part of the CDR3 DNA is TGTGCCAGCAGCCCAGGGGGTAACTATGCT.

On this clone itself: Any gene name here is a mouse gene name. CDR3 protein: CASSEWGDDYTF. The CDR3 DNA, read in part, is TGTGCCAGCAGTGAATGGGGGGAC. This sequence joins TRBV13-1 and TRBJ1-2; D possibly corresponds to TRBD1 (5 bases). Sequencing ends 4 residues short of the CDR3 end; the germline J gene provides the rest. Germline assignment: CDR1 NSHNY and CDR2 SYGAGN. The CDR3 consists of 12 residues.

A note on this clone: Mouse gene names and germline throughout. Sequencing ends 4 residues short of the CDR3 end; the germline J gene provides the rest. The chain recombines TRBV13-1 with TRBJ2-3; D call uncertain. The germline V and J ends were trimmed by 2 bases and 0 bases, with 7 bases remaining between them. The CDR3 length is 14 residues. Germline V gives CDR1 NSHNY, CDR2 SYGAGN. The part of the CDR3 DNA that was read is TGTGCCAGCAGTGACACTACTAGTGCAGAA. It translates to CASSDTTSAE. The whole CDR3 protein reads CASSDTTSAETLYF.

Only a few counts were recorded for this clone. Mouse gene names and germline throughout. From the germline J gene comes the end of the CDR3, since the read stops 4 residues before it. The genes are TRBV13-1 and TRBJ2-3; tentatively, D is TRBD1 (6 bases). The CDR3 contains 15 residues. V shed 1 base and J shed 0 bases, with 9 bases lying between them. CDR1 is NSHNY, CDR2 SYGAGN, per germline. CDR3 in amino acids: CASSDPGQSAETLYF. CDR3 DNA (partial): TGTGCCAGCAGTGATCCGGGACAAAGTGCAGAA.

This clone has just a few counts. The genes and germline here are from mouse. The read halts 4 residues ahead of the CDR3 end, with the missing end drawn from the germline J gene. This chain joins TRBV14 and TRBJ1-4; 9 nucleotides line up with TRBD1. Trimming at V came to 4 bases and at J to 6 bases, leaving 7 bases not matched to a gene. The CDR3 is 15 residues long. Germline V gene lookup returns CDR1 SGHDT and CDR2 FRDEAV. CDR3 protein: CASSQPGQGDERLFF. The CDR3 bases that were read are TGTGCCAGCAGTCAACCGGGACAGGGTGACGAA.

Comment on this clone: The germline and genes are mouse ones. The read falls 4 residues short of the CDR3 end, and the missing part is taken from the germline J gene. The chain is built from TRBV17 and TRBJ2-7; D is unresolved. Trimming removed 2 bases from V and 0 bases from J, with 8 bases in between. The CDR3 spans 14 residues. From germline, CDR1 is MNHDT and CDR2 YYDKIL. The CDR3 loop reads CASSRLTFSYEQYF. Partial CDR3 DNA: TGTGCTAGCAGTAGATTGACTTTCTCCTAT.